The 4 T cell receptor beta chains given below trace back to one sample, sequenced in a study of shared clonotypes between healthy human individuals (dated by TCRdb to 2019 to 2021). The method behind the library was the immunoSEQ multiplex PCR assay. TCRdb holds this immuneACCESS table with in-frame rearrangements only. Some clones are missing; in checked studies, unresolved V genes explain under half, and the rest has no known cause. The sample table holds over a million clones, of which 95% to 99% were seen once. The ten biggest clones cover 0.4% to 0.45% of the sample. The sample was naive CD4+ T cells sorted from blood. This specimen's cell subset or site label, interpreted: CD45RA+ positively selected. The receptors shown here come from a young man in good health.

The chain couples TRBV27 to TRBJ2-5; D is unresolved. Germline CDR1 reads MNHEY; CDR2 reads SMNVEV (reference sequence). The CDR3 contains 14 residues. Trimming removed 5 bases at V and 5 bases at J, with 15 bases between. In DNA, the CDR3 is TGTGCCAGCAGTCCTAGACTCATCCGGGAGACCCAGTACTTC. Translation gives CASSPRLIRETQYF.

This clone came up a few times. The sample holds other DNA sequences that translate to the same CDR3. This chain links TRBV5-1 with TRBJ2-3; no reliable D call. The germline V gene encodes CDR1 SGHRS and CDR2 YFSETQ. This CDR3 has 13 amino acids. V was cut by 0 bases and J by 4 bases, with 6 bases left in between. CDR3 sequence: CASSLAGSDTQYF. CDR3 coding DNA: TGCGCCAGCAGCTTGGCCGGCTCAGATACGCAGTATTTT.

This chain uses TRBV28 with TRBJ2-7, with D possibly being TRBD1 or TRBD2 (5 bases each). Deletions cut 5 bases from V and 2 bases from J, with 19 bases between. In germline, CDR1 is MDHEN, CDR2 SYDVKM. CDR3 length equals 16 residues. The CDR3 is CASSIPPGRPTYEQYF. CDR3 nucleotide sequence: TGTGCCAGCAGTATACCACCGGGACGGCCTACCTACGAGCAGTACTTC.

The chain has TRBV5-1 and TRBJ2-7; weak D call: TRBD2 (5 bases). The germline V gene encodes CDR1 SGHRS and CDR2 YFSETQ. With 0 bases removed from V and 3 bases from J, the gap between germline ends came to 16 bases. The CDR3 has 16 amino acids. In nucleotides, the CDR3 is TGCGCCAGCAGCTTGGGTGTGGCTAGCCGGAACTACGAGCAGTACTTC. Protein product: CASSLGVASRNYEQYF.